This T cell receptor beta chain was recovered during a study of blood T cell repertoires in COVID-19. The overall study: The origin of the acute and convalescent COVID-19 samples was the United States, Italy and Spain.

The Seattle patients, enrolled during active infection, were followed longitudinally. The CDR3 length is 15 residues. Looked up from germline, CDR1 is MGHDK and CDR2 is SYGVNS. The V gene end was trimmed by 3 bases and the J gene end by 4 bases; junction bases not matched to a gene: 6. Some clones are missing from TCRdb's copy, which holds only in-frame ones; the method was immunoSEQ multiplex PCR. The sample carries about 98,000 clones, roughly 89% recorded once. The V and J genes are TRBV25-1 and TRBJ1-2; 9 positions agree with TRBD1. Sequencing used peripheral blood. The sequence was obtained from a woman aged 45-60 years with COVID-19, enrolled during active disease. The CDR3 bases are TGTGCCAGCAGTGACGCTCGGGACAGGGTCTATGGCTACACCTTC. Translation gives CASSDARDRVYGYTF.